One T cell receptor beta chain is described in this entry. The sample originates from a study of human T cells and chemical hapten exposure. The CDR3 is 15 residues long. V lost 2 bases, J lost 0 bases, and 3 bases stayed unmatched. Germline V lookup: CDR1 DFQATT, CDR2 SNEGSKA (reference sequence). As to time point: patch test 1, 2 weeks after DPC sensitization. Noted treatment: therapeutic diphenylcyclopropenone sensitization with weekly scalp DPC. Donors, patients with alopecia ranging from 18 to 70 years old and judged suitable for DPC, provided samples. Before extraction, the whole blood was not fractionated, and total RNA was taken from it. A single record per CDR3 protein comes from TCRdb applying MiXCR to the RACE reads. The sample includes some 170,000 distinct CDR3 sequences, 20% to 25% of them seen just once.

This rearrangement joins TRBV20-1 to TRBJ2-2; 7 bases are a match to TRBD2. Source: whole blood, taken in connection with sensitization to the hapten diphenylcyclopropenone (DPC). The origin of this receptor is a woman in her 50s with alopecia areata. Some clones in this sample may be carry-over from other donors' samples. The CDR3 DNA reads as TGCAGTGCTAGAAAAGCGGGATCGAACACCGGGGAGCTGTTTTTT. Translating gives CSARKAGSNTGELFF.